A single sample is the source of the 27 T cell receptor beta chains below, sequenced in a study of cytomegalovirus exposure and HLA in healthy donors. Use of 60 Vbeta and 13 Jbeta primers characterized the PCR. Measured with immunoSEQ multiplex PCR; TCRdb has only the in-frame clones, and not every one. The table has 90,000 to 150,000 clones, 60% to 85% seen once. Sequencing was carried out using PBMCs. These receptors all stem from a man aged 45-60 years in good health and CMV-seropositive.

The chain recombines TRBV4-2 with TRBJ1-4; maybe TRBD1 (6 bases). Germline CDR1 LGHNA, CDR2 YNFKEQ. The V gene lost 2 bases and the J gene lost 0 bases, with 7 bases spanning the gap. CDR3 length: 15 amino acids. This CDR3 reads CASSQTGPTNEKLFF. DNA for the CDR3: TGTGCCAGCAGCCAAACAGGGCCAACTAATGAAAAACTGTTTTTT.

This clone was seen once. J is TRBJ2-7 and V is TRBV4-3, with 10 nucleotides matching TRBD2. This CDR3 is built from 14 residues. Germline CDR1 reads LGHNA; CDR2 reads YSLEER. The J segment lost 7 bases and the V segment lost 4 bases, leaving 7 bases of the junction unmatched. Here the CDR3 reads CASSLQREGLEQYF. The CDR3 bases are TGCGCCAGCAGCCTCCAGCGGGAGGGCCTGGAGCAGTACTTC.

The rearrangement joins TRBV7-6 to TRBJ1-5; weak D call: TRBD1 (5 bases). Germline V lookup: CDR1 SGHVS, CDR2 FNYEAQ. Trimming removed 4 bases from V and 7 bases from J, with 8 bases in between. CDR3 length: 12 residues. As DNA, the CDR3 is TGTGCCAGCAGCTCAAGGGGACAGCCCCAGCATTTT. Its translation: CASSSRGQPQHF.

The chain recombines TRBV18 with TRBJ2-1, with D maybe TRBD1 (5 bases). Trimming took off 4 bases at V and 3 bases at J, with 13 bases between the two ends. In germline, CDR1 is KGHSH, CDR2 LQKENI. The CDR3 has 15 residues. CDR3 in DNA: TGTGCCAGCTCACAGGACACCAGTTTCTACAATGAGCAGTTCTTC. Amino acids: CASSQDTSFYNEQFF.

CDR3 DNA sequence: TGCGCCAGCAGCCAAGAATTGTCTAGCGGGAGAGGATACAATGAGCAGTTCTTC. Protein product: CASSQELSSGRGYNEQFF. The rearrangement links TRBV4-3 to TRBJ2-1; TRBD2 matches at 10 bases. This CDR3 contains 18 residues. The J segment lost 4 bases and the V segment lost 0 bases, leaving 9 bases of the junction unmatched. CDR1 LGHNA and CDR2 YSLEER come from the germline V gene.

The CDR3 protein is CASSHQPFDYEQYF. The CDR3 DNA reads TGCGCCAGCAGCCACCAGCCCTTCGACTACGAGCAGTACTTC. This chain links TRBV4-1 with TRBJ2-5; no definite D call. The J call could be wrong; TRBJ2-7 is a better fit for the DNA end. CDR1 is MGHRA, CDR2 YSYEKL, per germline. CDR3 length: 14 residues.

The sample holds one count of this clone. The CDR3 is CASSLQAGAYYEQYF. CDR3 nucleotide sequence: TGCGCCAGCAGCTTGCAGGCAGGGGCCTACTACGAGCAGTACTTC. The chain joins TRBV5-1 to TRBJ2-5; the D gene is possibly TRBD1 (6 bases). The DNA end lines up better with TRBJ2-7; the J call may be wrong. CDR3 length equals 15 residues. Germline CDR1 reads SGHRS; CDR2 reads YFSETQ.

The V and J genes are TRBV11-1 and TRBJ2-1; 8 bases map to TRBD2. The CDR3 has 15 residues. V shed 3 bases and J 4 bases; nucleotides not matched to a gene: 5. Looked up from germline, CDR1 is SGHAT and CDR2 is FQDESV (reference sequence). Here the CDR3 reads CASSLAGGRYNEQFF. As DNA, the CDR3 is TGTGCCAGCAGCTTGGCGGGGGGCAGATACAATGAGCAGTTCTTC.

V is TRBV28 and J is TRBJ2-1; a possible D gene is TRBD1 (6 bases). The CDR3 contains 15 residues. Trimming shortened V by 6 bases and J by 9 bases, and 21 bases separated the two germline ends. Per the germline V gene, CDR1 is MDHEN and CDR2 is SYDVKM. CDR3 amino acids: CASSPQGRRSSEQFF. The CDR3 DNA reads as TGTGCCAGCAGCCCTCAGGGGAGACGGTCGAGTGAGCAGTTCTTC.

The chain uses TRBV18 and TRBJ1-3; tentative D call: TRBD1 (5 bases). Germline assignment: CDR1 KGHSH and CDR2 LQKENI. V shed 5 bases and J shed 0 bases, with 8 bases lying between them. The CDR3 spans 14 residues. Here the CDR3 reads CASSVGVSGNTIYF. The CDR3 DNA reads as TGTGCCAGCTCAGTAGGGGTCTCTGGAAACACCATATATTTT. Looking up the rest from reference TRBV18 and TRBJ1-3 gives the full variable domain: NAGVMQNPRHLVRRRGQEARLRCSPMKGHSHVYWYRQLPEEGLKFMVYLQKENIIDESGMPKERFSAEFPKEGPSILRIQQVVRGDSAAYFCASSVGVSGNTIYFGEGSWLTVV.

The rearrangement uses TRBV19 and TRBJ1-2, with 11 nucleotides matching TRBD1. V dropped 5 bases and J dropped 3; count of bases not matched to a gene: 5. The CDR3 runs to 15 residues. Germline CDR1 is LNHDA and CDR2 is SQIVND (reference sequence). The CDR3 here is CASSLTGQGDYGYTF. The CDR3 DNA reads TGTGCCAGTAGTCTGACGGGACAGGGGGACTATGGCTACACCTTC.

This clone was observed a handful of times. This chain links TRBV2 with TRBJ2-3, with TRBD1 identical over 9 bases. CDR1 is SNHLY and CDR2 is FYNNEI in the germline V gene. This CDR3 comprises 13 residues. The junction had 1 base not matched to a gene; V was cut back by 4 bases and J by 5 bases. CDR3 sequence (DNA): TGTGCCAGCAGTGGACAGGGGGGAGATACGCAGTATTTT. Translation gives CASSGQGGDTQYF.

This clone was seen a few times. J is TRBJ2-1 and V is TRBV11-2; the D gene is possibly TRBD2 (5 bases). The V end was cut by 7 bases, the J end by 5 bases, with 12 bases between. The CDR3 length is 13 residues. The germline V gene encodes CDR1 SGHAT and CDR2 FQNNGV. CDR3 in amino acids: CASTRTRDNEQFF. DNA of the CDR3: TGTGCCAGCACCAGAACTAGGGACAATGAGCAGTTCTTC.

The CDR3 protein is CASSLFGGSGETQYF. Written as DNA, the CDR3 is TGCGCCAGCAGCTTGTTTGGCGGGTCGGGAGAGACCCAGTACTTC. V and J are TRBV5-1 and TRBJ2-5; TRBD2 might be the D (5 bases). V dropped 1 base and J dropped 4 bases, with 14 bases sitting between them. This CDR3 is built from 15 residues. Looked up from germline, CDR1 is SGHRS and CDR2 is YFSETQ.

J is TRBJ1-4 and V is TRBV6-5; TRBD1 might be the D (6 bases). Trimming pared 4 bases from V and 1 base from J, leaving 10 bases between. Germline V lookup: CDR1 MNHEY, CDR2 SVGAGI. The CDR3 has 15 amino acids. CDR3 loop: CASSSDRITNEKLFF. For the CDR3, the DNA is TGTGCCAGCAGTTCGGACAGAATAACTAATGAAAAACTGTTTTTT.

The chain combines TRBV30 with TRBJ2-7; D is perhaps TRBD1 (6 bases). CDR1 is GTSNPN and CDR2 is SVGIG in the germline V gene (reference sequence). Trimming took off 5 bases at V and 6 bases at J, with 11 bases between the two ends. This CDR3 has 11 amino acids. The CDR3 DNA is TGTGCCTGGCTTACAGGGCGCGAGCAGTACTTC. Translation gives CAWLTGREQYF.

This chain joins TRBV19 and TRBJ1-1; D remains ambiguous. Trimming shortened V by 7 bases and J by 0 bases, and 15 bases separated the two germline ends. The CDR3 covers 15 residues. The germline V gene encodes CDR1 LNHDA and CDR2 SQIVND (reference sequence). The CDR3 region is CASTYGAGMNTEAFF. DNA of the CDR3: TGTGCCAGTACCTACGGAGCGGGGATGAACACTGAAGCTTTCTTT.

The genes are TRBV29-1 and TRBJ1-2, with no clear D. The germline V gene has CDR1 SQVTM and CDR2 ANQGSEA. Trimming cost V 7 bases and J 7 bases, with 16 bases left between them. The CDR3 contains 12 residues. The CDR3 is CSAAYLSGGYTF. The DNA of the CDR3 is TGCAGCGCCGCGTACCTCTCGGGTGGCTACACCTTC.

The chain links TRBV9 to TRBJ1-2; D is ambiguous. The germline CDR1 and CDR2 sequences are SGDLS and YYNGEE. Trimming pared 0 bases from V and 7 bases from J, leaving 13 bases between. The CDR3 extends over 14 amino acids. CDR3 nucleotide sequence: TGTGCCAGCAGCGTAGGTGTCGGAGGGTCTGGCTACACCTTC. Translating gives CASSVGVGGSGYTF.

The CDR3 sequence is CASSRGQDGYTF. In DNA form, the CDR3 reads TGCGCCAGCAGCCGCGGACAAGATGGCTACACCTTC. The chain uses TRBV4-1 and TRBJ1-2; the D gene is possibly TRBD1 (5 bases). Germline V CDR1 and CDR2: MGHRA, YSYEKL. The V end lost 4 bases, the J end lost 6 bases, and 9 bases lay between the germline ends. The CDR3 has 12 residues.

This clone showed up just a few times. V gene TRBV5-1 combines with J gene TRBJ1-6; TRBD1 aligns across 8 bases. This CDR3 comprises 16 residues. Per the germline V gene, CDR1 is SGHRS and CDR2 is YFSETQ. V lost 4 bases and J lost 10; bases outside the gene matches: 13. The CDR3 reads CASSLLTGEGDSPLHF. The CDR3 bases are TGCGCCAGCAGCCTCCTGACAGGGGAAGGTGACTCACCCCTCCACTTT.

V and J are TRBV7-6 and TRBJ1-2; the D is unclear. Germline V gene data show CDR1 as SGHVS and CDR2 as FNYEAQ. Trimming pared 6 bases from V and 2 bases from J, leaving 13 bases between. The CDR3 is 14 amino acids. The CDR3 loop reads CASSRGPENYGYTF. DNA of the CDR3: TGTGCCAGCAGTAGAGGGCCCGAAAACTATGGCTACACCTTC. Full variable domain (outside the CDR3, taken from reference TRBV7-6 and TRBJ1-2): GAGVSQSPRYKVTKRGQDVALRCDPISGHVSLYWYRQALGQGPEFLTYFNYEAQQDKSGLPNDRFSAERPEGSISTLTIQRTEQRDSAMYRCASSRGPENYGYTFGSGTRLTVV.

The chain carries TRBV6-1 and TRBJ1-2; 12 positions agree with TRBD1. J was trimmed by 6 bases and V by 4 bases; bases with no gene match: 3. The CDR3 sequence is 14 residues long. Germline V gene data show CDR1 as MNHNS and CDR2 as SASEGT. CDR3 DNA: TGTGCCAGCAGTGTTCGGGACAGGGGGCATGGCTACACCTTC. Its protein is CASSVRDRGHGYTF.

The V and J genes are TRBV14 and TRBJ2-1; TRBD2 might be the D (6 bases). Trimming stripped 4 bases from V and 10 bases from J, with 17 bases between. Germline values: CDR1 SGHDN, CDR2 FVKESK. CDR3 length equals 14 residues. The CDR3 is CASSLPGGVREQFF. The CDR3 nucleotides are TGTGCCAGCAGCCTTCCCGGAGGGGTTCGGGAGCAGTTCTTC.

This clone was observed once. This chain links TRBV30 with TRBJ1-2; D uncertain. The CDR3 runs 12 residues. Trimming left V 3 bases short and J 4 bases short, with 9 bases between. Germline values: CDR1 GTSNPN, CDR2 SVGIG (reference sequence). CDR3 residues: CAWRRPLYGYTF. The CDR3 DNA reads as TGTGCCTGGAGGCGGCCCCTCTATGGCTACACCTTC.

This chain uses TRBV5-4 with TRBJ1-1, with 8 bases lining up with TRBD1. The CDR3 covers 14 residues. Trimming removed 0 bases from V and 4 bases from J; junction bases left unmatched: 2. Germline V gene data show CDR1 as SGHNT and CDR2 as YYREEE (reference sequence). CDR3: CASSLDRGSTEAFF. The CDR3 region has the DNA TGTGCCAGCAGCTTGGACAGGGGGAGCACTGAAGCTTTCTTT.

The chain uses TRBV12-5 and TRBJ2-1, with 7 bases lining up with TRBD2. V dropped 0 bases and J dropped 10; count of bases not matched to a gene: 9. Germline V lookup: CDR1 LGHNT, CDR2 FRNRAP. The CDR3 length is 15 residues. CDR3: CASGLVLGGSPEQFF. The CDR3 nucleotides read TGTGCTAGTGGTTTGGTACTTGGCGGGAGCCCCGAGCAGTTCTTC.